This is a list of T cell receptor beta chains from one sample in a study of cytomegalovirus exposure and HLA in healthy donors. Repertoires were generated with immunoSEQ multiplex PCR, while TCRdb's copy carries only in-frame clones and drops some. The data contain about 66,000 clones, 90% to 97% of them singletons. Input material: PBMCs. The source of these receptors is a man between 18 and 29 years old in good health and CMV-seronegative. The CDR3 runs from the conserved cysteine through the conserved F or W. The order of the fields is V gene, J gene, clone size, D gene, CDR3 DNA, CDR3 protein. The D gene is left open where the match is weak. Clone size is given for some rows only: seen once, a few or many times, or a class if the clone is expanded.

TRBV6-1	TRBJ2-7	.	TRBD1	TGTGCCAGCAGCATGAGCCGGGACAGTAACGAGCAGTACTTC	CASSMSRDSNEQYF
TRBV7-2	TRBJ2-1	.	.	TGTGCCAGCAGCTTTCCTCGCAGCGGAGGGTTGGTTAATGAGCAGTTCTTC	CASSFPRSGGLVNEQFF
TRBV23-1	TRBJ2-2	.	TRBD1	TGCGCCAGCAGTCTTAAGGACAGGGGTTGTACCGGGGAGCTGTTTTTT	CASSLKDRGCTGELFF
TRBV2	TRBJ1-2	.	.	TGTGCCAGCAGTGAGGAAGACAGGAAGATCTATGGCTACACCTTC	CASSEEDRKIYGYTF
TRBV9	TRBJ1-2	.	TRBD1	TGTGCCAGCAGCACCCGGGACAGGTCGCCTGGCTACACCTTC	CASSTRDRSPGYTF
TRBV7-2	TRBJ1-2	.	.	TGTGCCAGCAGCGACGACCAGGGGACGATCGGTGGCTACACCTTC	CASSDDQGTIGGYTF
TRBV14	TRBJ2-7	.	.	TGTGCCAGCAGCCAGTCGAGGGACACCCAAGACCACGAGCAGTACTTC	CASSQSRDTQDHEQYF
TRBV5-1	TRBJ2-3	.	TRBD2	TGCGCCAGCAGTTTCAACCCGACTAGCGGAAACACAGATACGCAGTATTTT	CASSFNPTSGNTDTQYF
TRBV7-8	TRBJ2-1	.	TRBD2	TGTGCCAGCAGCTTGGGCGGGAGGGCCAATGAGCAGTTCTTC	CASSLGGRANEQFF
TRBV5-4	TRBJ1-2	.	.	TGTGCCAGCAGCTTGGTGTTCCTTGGGAGGCCCCCTCTAGTCTATGGCTACACCTTC	CASSLVFLGRPPLVYGYTF
TRBV28	TRBJ2-5	.	TRBD2	TGTGCCAGCAGTCCCTCTAGCGGTTACCAAGAGACCCAGTACTTC	CASSPSSGYQETQYF
TRBV7-8	TRBJ2-1	.	.	TGTGCCAGCAGCTTCCCAGAATCCTACAATGAGCAGTTCTTC	CASSFPESYNEQFF
TRBV9	TRBJ2-3	.	.	TGTGCCAGCAGCGTAGCCCCCCTAGCGAAAGAATCGGGAGATACGCAGTATTTT	CASSVAPLAKESGDTQYF
TRBV18	TRBJ2-1	.	TRBD1	TGTGCCAGCTCACCACCGAGGACAGGGATTCATGAGCAGTTCTTC	CASSPPRTGIHEQFF
TRBV10-3	TRBJ2-1	.	.	TGTGCCATCAGTGAGTCTCAGGGTCGGTATGAGCAGTTCTTC	CAISESQGRYEQFF
TRBV27	TRBJ2-1	.	.	TGTGCCAGCAGTCCTCGACAGGACTTTGTAGATGAGCAGTTCTTC	CASSPRQDFVDEQFF
TRBV27	TRBJ1-2	.	.	TGTGCCAGCAGTTATAAGTCAGGGGATGGCTACACCTTC	CASSYKSGDGYTF
TRBV9	TRBJ1-3	.	.	TGTGCCAGCAGCGTAGCTGTGCCAGGATCTGGAAACACCATATATTTT	CASSVAVPGSGNTIYF
TRBV28	TRBJ2-3	.	TRBD2	TGTGCCAGCCCCCGGACGGGGGACTGGACTAGCGCCGACACAGATACGCAGTATTTT	CASPRTGDWTSADTDTQYF
TRBV10-2	TRBJ2-7	.	TRBD2	TGCGCCAGCAGCGACTCAGCGGGGAGCTCCTACGAGCAGTACTTC	CASSDSAGSSYEQYF
TRBV9	TRBJ2-7	once	.	TGTGCCAGCAGCGCAGGGGAAGTATATGACTACGAGCAGTACTTC	CASSAGEVYDYEQYF
TRBV30	TRBJ1-5	once	.	TGTGCCTGGAGTGTACGTGTTCAGATAAATCAGCCCCAGCATTTT	CAWSVRVQINQPQHF
TRBV5-1	TRBJ1-5	.	.	TGCGCCAGCAGCTTGGATCAGGGGCTGGGTCAGCCCCAGCATTTT	CASSLDQGLGQPQHF
TRBV27	TRBJ2-7	.	.	TGTGCCAGCAGTTCCGCCGGGACACAAACCTACGAGCAGTACTTC	CASSSAGTQTYEQYF
TRBV28	TRBJ2-3	.	TRBD1	TGTGCCAGCAGTCCCTGGGGACAGGGGGCTGGTGGCACAGATACGCAGTATTTT	CASSPWGQGAGGTDTQYF
TRBV10-1	TRBJ2-2	.	TRBD2	TGCGCCAGCAGTGAGTACGTAGCGGGAGACACCGGGGAGCTGTTTTTT	CASSEYVAGDTGELFF
TRBV11-1	TRBJ1-3	.	TRBD1	TGTGCCAGCAGCCAAGGACAGGGAAGAAGCTCTGGAAACACCATATATTTT	CASSQGQGRSSGNTIYF
TRBV27	TRBJ1-1	.	.	TGTGCCAGCAGTTCCCCTAAGAGGGAGGGTTTTATGAACACTGAAGCTTTCTTT	CASSSPKREGFMNTEAFF
TRBV19	TRBJ2-1	.	.	TGTGCCAGTAGTATCTCTATGAGAAATGAGCAGTTCTTC	CASSISMRNEQFF
TRBV4-1	TRBJ1-5	.	.	TGCGCCAGCAGCCCCCTGGGCCGGCGAGGCAATCAGCCCCAGCATTTT	CASSPLGRRGNQPQHF
TRBV27	TRBJ1-4	.	.	TGTGCCAGTCGAAGACAGTCAACTAATGAAAAACTGTTTTTT	CASRRQSTNEKLFF
TRBV28	TRBJ2-7	.	.	TGTGCCAGCAGTTTACTCCAGCAGGGTAGCTACGAGCAGTACTTC	CASSLLQQGSYEQYF